This entry describes one T cell receptor (beta chain). Its antigen remains unknown. These data come from a study of blood T cells in healthy people across ages. The length of the CDR3 is 17 residues. Germline-derived CDR1 and CDR2 are SGDLS and YYNGEE. V trimming: 0 bases; J trimming: 0 bases; junction bases outside the gene matches: 3. A second PCR of 7 to 11 cycles used a sample-barcoded 5' primer and a J-beta primer mix. Each of the samples gave a minimum of 3 million paired-end reads that contained CDR3. TCRdb used MiXCR to reprocess the 5' RACE reads, holding one entry per CDR3 protein. The sample records over 1.5 million distinct CDR3 sequences, 49% being singletons. Notes on the study in general: Samples with more naive T cells showed higher observed beta diversity. Age advanced and TCR beta diversity per million T cells fell, roughly linearly.

Researchers report isolating at least 6 million PBMCs per sample. This sequence joins TRBV9 and TRBJ2-6, with 7 nucleotides matching TRBD1. Material for sequencing was blood. The sequence came from a woman aged 40 to 50 in good health. The CDR3 protein is CASSVVAGGSGANVLTF. CDR3 DNA sequence: TGTGCCAGCAGCGTAGTGGCAGGGGGCTCTGGGGCCAACGTCCTGACTTTC.